This TCR beta chain is from a study of CD8+ T cells in alopecia areata (dated by TCRdb to 2016 to 2018). About the study as a whole: The treated patients, all with moderate-to-severe alopecia areata, were enrolled in an open-label pilot trial of oral tofacitinib given at 5 to 10 mg twice daily. Tofacitinib was given for 6 to 18 months, followed by 6 months of follow-up off drug to assess delayed response and recurrence. The study used high-throughput TCRbeta sequencing to examine T cell clonal expansion in alopecia areata, in both the C3H/HeJ mouse model and human patients. In humans, TCRbeta sequencing was performed on scalp tissue and on sorted CD4+ and CD8+ peripheral blood T cells from healthy controls and from patients with patchy or totalis/universalis alopecia areata. Biopsies were taken from tofacitinib-treated patients at baseline and again at 4 and 24 weeks into treatment, and several of those patients also had a later scalp biopsy. Scalp clonality was compared across normal scalp (n=4), patchy alopecia areata scalp (n=8), and alopecia totalis/universalis scalp (n=8). The RNA source kit depended on sample type: the PAXgene miRNA kit for fixed scalp, the miRNeasy kit for PBMCs, and the RNeasy kit for mouse skin. TCRbeta CDR3 regions were amplified by immunoSEQ multiplex PCR using 35 Vbeta forward and 13 Jbeta reverse primers. Study-wide conclusions, independent of this receptor: Lesional scalp, especially in alopecia totalis/universalis, showed higher clonality and more expanded CD8+ clones than normal scalp, suggesting antigenic drive. Unlike mouse skin, which is dominated by gammadelta T cells, normal human skin has resident alphabeta T cells that are also sequenced, and this complicates analysis of the scalp TCR repertoire. Shared TCR sequences between patients were less evident than in mice, which may be partly attributable to HLA diversity in the patient population.

Remarks on this clone: There is no known antigen for this receptor. Base qualities are not at hand, and no much larger clone is one base apart.

The time point tag for this specimen amounts to: baseline before oral tofacitinib. From alopecia areata patients, peripheral blood was collected along with lesional scalp punch biopsies. Scalp biopsies from humans were placed right away in PAXgene tissue containers for fixation. The library was generated by the immunoSEQ multiplex PCR assay. To provide template for TCR sequencing, every sample had RNA extracted and reverse transcribed into cDNA. First-strand cDNA was synthesized with SuperScript III using a 2:1 mix of oligo-dT and random hexamers. A synthetic immune receptor repertoire was used to measure amplification bias, and any remaining bias was corrected computationally. The source study handled its data this way. Raw reads were preprocessed to remove errors, and CDR3 was defined according to IMGT conventions as the region from the conserved cysteine to phenylalanine. Clonality was calculated as 1 minus Shannon entropy normalized by log2 of the number of productive unique TCRs. CD4 or CD8 identity of scalp clones was inferred by cross-referencing scalp TCRbeta sequences with sorted blood CD4 and CD8 repertoires. TCRdb mirrors the immuneACCESS table, restricted to in-frame sequences. Some clones are absent from its copies; in checked studies, under half trace to an unresolved V gene, and the reason for the others is unknown. V, J and clone size were drawn from that table, and D and trimming were deduced from the DNA. For this sample the table gives thousands of clones, of which around 60% were detected only once. Over 15% of the sample is taken by the ten largest.

Reading the germline V gene gives CDR1 MDHEN and CDR2 SYDVKM. CDR3 length: 14 amino acids, cysteine to phenylalanine. The retained sequence is limited to the CDR3, 42 bases, with the frame set at the first base. V is shortened by 2 bases, J by 2 bases, and the region joining them spans 7 bases. The source of this sequence is a human donor with alopecia areata. The sequencing used skin, collected at week 0. Recombination joined TRBV28 with TRBJ1-3, with no confident D gene call. The CDR3 protein: CASSLLGTGNTIYF. The sequenced DNA is TGTGCCAGCAGTTTACTGGGAACTGGAAACACCATATATTTT.